This T cell receptor beta chain came from a study of technical replicates of blood from several donors. TCRdb's table, derived via immunoSEQ multiplex PCR, lists solely in-frame clones and lacks some. The sample lists 75,000 to 100,000 clones, approximately 95% seen once, with over 0.25% in the top ten. The CDR3 is made up of 13 amino acids. V was cut by 8 bases and J by 4 bases, with 12 bases left in between. From germline, CDR1 is WSHSY and CDR2 SAAADI. The chain uses TRBV10-2 and TRBJ1-5; D call uncertain. Sequencing input: T cells isolated from PBMCs. The TCR originated in a human donor in good health. CDR3 sequence reads: CASGLNANQPQHF. CDR3 DNA sequence: TGCGCCAGCGGACTTAACGCAAATCAGCCCCAGCATTTT.